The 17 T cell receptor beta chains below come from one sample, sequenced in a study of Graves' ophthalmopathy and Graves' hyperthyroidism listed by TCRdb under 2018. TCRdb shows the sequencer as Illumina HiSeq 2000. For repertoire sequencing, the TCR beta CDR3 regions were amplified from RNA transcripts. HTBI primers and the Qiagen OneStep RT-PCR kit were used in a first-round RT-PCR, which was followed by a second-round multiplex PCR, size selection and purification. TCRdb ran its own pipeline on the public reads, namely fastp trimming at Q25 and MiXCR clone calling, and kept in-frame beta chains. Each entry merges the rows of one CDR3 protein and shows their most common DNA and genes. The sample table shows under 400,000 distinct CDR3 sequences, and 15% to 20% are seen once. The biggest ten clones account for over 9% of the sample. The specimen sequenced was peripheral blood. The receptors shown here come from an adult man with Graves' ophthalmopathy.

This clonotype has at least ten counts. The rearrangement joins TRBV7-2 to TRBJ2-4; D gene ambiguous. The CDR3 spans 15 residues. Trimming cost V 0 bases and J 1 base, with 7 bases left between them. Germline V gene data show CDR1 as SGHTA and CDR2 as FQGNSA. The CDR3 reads CASSLATEAKNIQYF. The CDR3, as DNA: TGTGCCAGCAGCTTAGCGACTGAGGCCAAAAACATTCAGTACTTC.

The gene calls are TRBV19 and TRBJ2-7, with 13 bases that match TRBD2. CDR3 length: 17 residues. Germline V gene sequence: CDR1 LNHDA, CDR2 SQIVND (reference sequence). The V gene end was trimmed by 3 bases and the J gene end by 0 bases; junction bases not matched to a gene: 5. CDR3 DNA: TGTGCCAGTAGTATCGGACTAGCGGGAGCCCACTCCTACGAGCAGTACTTC. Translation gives CASSIGLAGAHSYEQYF.

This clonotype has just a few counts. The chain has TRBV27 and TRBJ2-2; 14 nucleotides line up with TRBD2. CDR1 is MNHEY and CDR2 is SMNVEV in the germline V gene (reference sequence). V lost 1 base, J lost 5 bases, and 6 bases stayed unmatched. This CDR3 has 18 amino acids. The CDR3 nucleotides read TGTGCCAGCAGTTTATTTTCGGGACTAGCGGGAGTTACCGGGGAGCTGTTTTTT. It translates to CASSLFSGLAGVTGELFF.

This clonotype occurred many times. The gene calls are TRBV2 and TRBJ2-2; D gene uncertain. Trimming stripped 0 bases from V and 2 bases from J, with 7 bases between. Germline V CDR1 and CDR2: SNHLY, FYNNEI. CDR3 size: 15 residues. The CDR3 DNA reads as TGTGCCAGCAGTGAAGCCCGGACCAACACCGGGGAGCTGTTTTTT. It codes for CASSEARTNTGELFF. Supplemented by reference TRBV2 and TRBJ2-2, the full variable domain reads EPEVTQTPSHQVTQMGQEVILRCVPISNHLYFYWYRQILGQKVEFLVSFYNNEISEKSEIFDDQFSVERPDGSNFTLKIRSTKLEDSAMYFCASSEARTNTGELFFGEGSRLTVL.

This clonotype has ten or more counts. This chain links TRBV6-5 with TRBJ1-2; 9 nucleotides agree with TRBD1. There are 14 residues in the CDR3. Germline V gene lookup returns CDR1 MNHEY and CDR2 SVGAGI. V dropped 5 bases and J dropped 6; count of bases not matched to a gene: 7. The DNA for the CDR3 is TGTGCCAGCAGTCCAACACAGGGGGCGAATGGCTACACCTTC. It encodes CASSPTQGANGYTF.

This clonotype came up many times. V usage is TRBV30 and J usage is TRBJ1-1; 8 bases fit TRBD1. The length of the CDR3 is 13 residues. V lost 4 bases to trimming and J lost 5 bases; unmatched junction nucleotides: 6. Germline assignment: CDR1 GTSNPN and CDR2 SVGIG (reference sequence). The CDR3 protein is CAWIRTGWTEAFF. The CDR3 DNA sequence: TGTGCCTGGATCAGGACAGGGTGGACTGAAGCTTTCTTT.

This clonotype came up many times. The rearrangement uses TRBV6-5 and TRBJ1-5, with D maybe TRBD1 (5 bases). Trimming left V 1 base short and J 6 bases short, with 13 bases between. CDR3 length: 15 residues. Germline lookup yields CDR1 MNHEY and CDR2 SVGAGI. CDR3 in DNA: TGTGCCAGCAGTTACTTGGGGACGGGTAGTCAGCCCCAGCATTTT. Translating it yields CASSYLGTGSQPQHF.

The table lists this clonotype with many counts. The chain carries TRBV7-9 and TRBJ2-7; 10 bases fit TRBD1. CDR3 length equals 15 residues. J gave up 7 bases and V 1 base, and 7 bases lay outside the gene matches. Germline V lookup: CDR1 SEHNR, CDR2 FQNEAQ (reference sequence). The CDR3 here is CASSLDGTGAGEQYF. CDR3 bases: TGTGCCAGCAGCTTAGATGGGACAGGGGCCGGGGAGCAGTACTTC.

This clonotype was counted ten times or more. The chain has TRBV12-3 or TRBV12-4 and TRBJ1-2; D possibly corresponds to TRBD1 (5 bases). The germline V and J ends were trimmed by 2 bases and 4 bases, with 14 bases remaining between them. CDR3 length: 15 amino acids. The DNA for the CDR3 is TGTGCCAGCAGTTTAAGTTTAGAGGGGCTCTATGGCTACACCTTC. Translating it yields CASSLSLEGLYGYTF.

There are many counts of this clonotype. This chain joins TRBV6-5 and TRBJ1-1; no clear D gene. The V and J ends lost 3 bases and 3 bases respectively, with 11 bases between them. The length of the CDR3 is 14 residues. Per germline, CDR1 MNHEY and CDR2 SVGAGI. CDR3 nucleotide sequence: TGTGCCAGCAGTTATCTTAAGTCCGACACTGAAGCTTTCTTT. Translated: CASSYLKSDTEAFF.

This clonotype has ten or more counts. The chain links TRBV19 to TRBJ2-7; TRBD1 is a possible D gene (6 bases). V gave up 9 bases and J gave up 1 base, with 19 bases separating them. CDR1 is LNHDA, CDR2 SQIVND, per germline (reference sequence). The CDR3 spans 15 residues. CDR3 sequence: CASRSRAGVSYEQYF. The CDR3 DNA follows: TGTGCCAGCAGATCGAGGGCAGGGGTATCCTACGAGCAGTACTTC.

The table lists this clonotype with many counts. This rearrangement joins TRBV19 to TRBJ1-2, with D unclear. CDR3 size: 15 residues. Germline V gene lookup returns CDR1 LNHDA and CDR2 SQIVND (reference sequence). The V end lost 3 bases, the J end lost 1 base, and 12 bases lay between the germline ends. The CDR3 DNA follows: TGTGCCAGTAGTATCCCGGCGAAAATTAACTATGGCTACACCTTC. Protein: CASSIPAKINYGYTF.

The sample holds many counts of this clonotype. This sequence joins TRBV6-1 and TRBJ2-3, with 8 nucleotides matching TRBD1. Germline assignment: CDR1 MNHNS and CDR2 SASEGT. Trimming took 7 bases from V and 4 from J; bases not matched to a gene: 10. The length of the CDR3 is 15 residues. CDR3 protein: CASTPGGNRADTQYF. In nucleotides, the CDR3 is TGTGCCAGCACGCCAGGGGGCAATAGGGCAGATACGCAGTATTTT.

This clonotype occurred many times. CDR3 sequence reads: CATSDSRGDRPYEQYF. In nucleotides, the CDR3 is TGTGCCACCAGTGATTCCAGAGGGGACAGACCCTACGAGCAGTACTTC. V gene TRBV24-1 combines with J gene TRBJ2-7; 7 nucleotides align to TRBD1. V was clipped by 2 bases and J by 2 bases; unmatched bases: 8. The germline gives CDR1 KGHDR, CDR2 SFDVKD. The CDR3 runs to 16 residues.

The CDR3 sequence is CASRETDLYGYTF. The CDR3 DNA sequence: TGTGCCAGCAGGGAGACGGATCTCTATGGCTACACCTTC. V gene TRBV6-1 combines with J gene TRBJ1-2; no reliable D call. There are 13 residues in the CDR3. Germline V gene lookup returns CDR1 MNHNS and CDR2 SASEGT. Deletions cut 6 bases from V and 4 bases from J, with 12 bases between.

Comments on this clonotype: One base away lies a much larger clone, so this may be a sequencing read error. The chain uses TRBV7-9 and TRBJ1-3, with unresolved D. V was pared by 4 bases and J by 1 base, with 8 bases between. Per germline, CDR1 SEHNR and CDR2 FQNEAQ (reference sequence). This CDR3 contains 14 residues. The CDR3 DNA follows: TGTGCCAGCAGCTCAACCCCTTCTGGAAACACCATATATTTT. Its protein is CASSSTPSGNTIYF.

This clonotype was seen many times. DNA for the CDR3: TGTGCCAGCAGCTTCCTACAGGGTCATGTCCCTGAAGCTTTCTTT. Translated: CASSFLQGHVPEAFF. The J gene is TRBJ1-1, the V gene TRBV7-2, with a possible D match to TRBD1 (6 bases). Per germline, CDR1 SGHTA and CDR2 FQGNSA. V dropped 3 bases and J dropped 6 bases, with 17 bases sitting between them. This CDR3 region has 15 residues.